Shown below are 31 T cell receptor beta chains from a single sample sequenced in a study of blood T cell repertoires in COVID-19 (dated by TCRdb to 2020 to 2021). Library generation was performed with the immunoSEQ multiplex PCR assay. Held by TCRdb, this immuneACCESS table contains in-frame sequences only and omits some clones. Under half of the omission traces to an unresolved V gene where checked; the cause of the rest is unknown. This sample holds about 200,000 clones; 65% to 90% were observed only once. Clones ranked in the top ten supply around 5.5% of the sample. The sample consisted of PBMCs or T cells enriched from blood (not recorded which). The source of these receptors is a woman aged 55-70 years with acute COVID-19.

The genes are TRBV5-5 and TRBJ1-3; D gene ambiguous. Germline V gene data show CDR1 as SGHKS and CDR2 as YYEKEE (reference sequence). V shed 4 bases and J shed 2 bases, with 7 bases lying between them. The CDR3 is 13 residues long. In DNA form, the CDR3 reads TGTGCCAGCAGCCCGGCGGCTGGAAACACCATATATTTT. Its translation: CASSPAAGNTIYF.

The chain joins TRBV6-6 to TRBJ2-2, with TRBD2 matching over 13 bases. Germline V gene lookup returns CDR1 MNHNY and CDR2 SVGAGI (reference sequence). V trimming: 5 bases; J trimming: 0 bases; junction bases outside the gene matches: 3. The CDR3 extends over 17 amino acids. CDR3 protein: CASSRTSGGANTGELFF. The CDR3 DNA follows: TGTGCCAGCAGTCGGACTAGCGGGGGAGCGAACACCGGGGAGCTGTTTTTT.

The genes are TRBV12-3 or TRBV12-4 and TRBJ1-1; 8 nucleotides agree with TRBD1. V gave up 8 bases and J gave up 4 bases; unmatched junction bases: 0. This CDR3 is built from 11 residues. In DNA form, the CDR3 reads TGTGCCAGCGACAGGGGCACTGAAGCTTTCTTT. Encoded protein: CASDRGTEAFF.

This clone was recorded a few times. The chain carries TRBV28 and TRBJ2-3; 15 nucleotides agree with TRBD2. Germline values: CDR1 MDHEN, CDR2 SYDVKM. The CDR3 is made up of 13 amino acids. The V segment lost 11 bases and the J segment 8 bases; nucleotides outside the gene matches: 5. The CDR3 region has the DNA TGTGCCGGGGGACTAGCGGGGGGAGGTACGCAGTATTTT. Its protein product is CAGGLAGGGTQYF. Using reference TRBV28 and TRBJ2-3 for the parts outside the CDR3, the full variable domain is DVKVTQSSRYLVKRTGEKVFLECVQDMDHENMFWYRQDPGLGLRLIYFSYDVKMKEKGDIPEGYSVSREKKERFSLILESASTNQTSMYLCAGGLAGGGTQYFGPGTRLTVL.

This sequence joins TRBV18 and TRBJ1-2; maybe TRBD1 (6 bases). The V gene's germline CDR1 is KGHSH and CDR2 LQKENI. The V and J ends lost 3 bases and 3 bases respectively, with 17 bases between them. This CDR3 is 16 amino acids long. CDR3 loop: CASSPSIGGKDYGYTF. The CDR3 nucleotides are TGTGCCAGCTCACCGTCGATTGGGGGCAAGGACTATGGCTACACCTTC. Full variable domain (outside the CDR3, taken from reference TRBV18 and TRBJ1-2): NAGVMQNPRHLVRRRGQEARLRCSPMKGHSHVYWYRQLPEEGLKFMVYLQKENIIDESGMPKERFSAEFPKEGPSILRIQQVVRGDSAAYFCASSPSIGGKDYGYTFGSGTRLTVV.

The rearrangement links TRBV4-1 to TRBJ2-3; 7 nucleotides match TRBD2. Germline V CDR1 and CDR2: MGHRA, YSYEKL. The CDR3 contains 16 residues. With V trimmed by 1 base and J by 0 bases, 4 bases remained unmatched. CDR3 protein: CASSQVLAISTDTQYF. The CDR3 DNA follows: TGCGCCAGCAGCCAAGTACTAGCGATTAGCACAGATACGCAGTATTTT.

The J gene is TRBJ1-3, the V gene TRBV2, with 11 positions matching TRBD1. The germline gives CDR1 SNHLY, CDR2 FYNNEI. This CDR3 contains 16 residues. Trimming at V came to 3 bases and at J to 5 bases, leaving 6 bases not matched to a gene. The CDR3 DNA is TGTGCCAGCAGTGATTCGGGACAGGGGGGGAGAAACACCATATATTTT. It specifies CASSDSGQGGRNTIYF.

The gene calls are TRBV6-5 and TRBJ2-7; 8 bases map to TRBD1. Germline V gene data show CDR1 as MNHEY and CDR2 as SVGAGI. Trimming cost V 6 bases and J 1 base; bases outside gene matches: 8. This CDR3 has 15 amino acids. CDR3 amino acids: CASSKDRDQSYEQYF. CDR3 DNA sequence: TGTGCCAGCAGCAAGGACAGGGACCAATCCTACGAGCAGTACTTC.

The chain has TRBV7-8 and TRBJ1-2, with D hard to call. CDR3 length equals 16 residues. Germline CDR1 and CDR2: SGHVS and FQNEAQ. Between the trimmed V and J ends, which lost 0 bases and 4 bases, there was a span of 15 bases. CDR3 nucleotides: TGTGCCAGCAGCTTAGCCCGAATGCCCCAACTCTATGGCTACACCTTC. Its protein product is CASSLARMPQLYGYTF.

In its sample, this clone was seen a few times. The genes are TRBV5-6 and TRBJ2-1; 10 bases match TRBD1. From germline, CDR1 is SGHDT and CDR2 YYEEEE. The CDR3 covers 17 residues. J gave up 6 bases and V 1 base, and 10 bases lay outside the gene matches. CDR3 sequence (DNA): TGTGCCAGCAGCTTGCCGTATCCGGGACAGGGGACCAATGAGCAGTTCTTC. It specifies CASSLPYPGQGTNEQFF.

The CDR3 is CASSYSLAGGTYEQYF. The DNA of the CDR3 is TGTGCCAGCAGTTACTCGTTAGCGGGAGGTACCTACGAGCAGTACTTC. The J gene is TRBJ2-7, the V gene TRBV6-2 or TRBV6-3, with 10 positions matching TRBD2. The CDR3 covers 16 residues. CDR1 is MNHEY and CDR2 is SVGEGT in the germline V gene. J gave up 2 bases and V 0 bases, and 4 bases lay outside the gene matches.

V usage is TRBV18 and J usage is TRBJ2-7; D is undetermined. The CDR3 runs to 12 residues. In germline, CDR1 is KGHSH, CDR2 LQKENI. Trimming stripped 2 bases from V and 4 bases from J, with 6 bases between. The DNA of the CDR3 is TGTGCCAGCTCACCAGAGAGATACGAGCAGTACGTC. Residues: CASSPERYEQYV.

This clone is a singleton in its sample. This rearrangement joins TRBV12-3 or TRBV12-4 to TRBJ2-5; D is ambiguous. The CDR3 contains 12 residues. V was pared by 2 bases and J by 7 bases, with 8 bases between. CDR3 residues: CASSLPQLTQYF. CDR3 nucleotide sequence: TGTGCCAGCAGTTTACCCCAATTGACCCAGTACTTC.

This CDR3 is CASSPGIAGDPQETQYF. Here the CDR3 DNA reads TGCGCCAGCAGCCCGGGGATAGCGGGGGATCCTCAAGAGACCCAGTACTTC. The chain employs TRBV5-1 and TRBJ2-5, with 9 nucleotides matching TRBD2. Germline trimming cut 4 bases from V and 2 bases from J; bases unmatched to any gene: 12. The CDR3 runs 17 residues. CDR1 is SGHRS, CDR2 YFSETQ, per germline. The full variable domain, with the rest looked up from reference TRBV5-1 and TRBJ2-5, is KAGVTQTPRYLIKTRGQQVTLSCSPISGHRSVSWYQQTPGQGLQFLFEYFSETQRNKGNFPGRFSGRQFSNSRSEMNVSTLELGDSALYLCASSPGIAGDPQETQYFGPGTRLLVL.

The chain links TRBV4-1 to TRBJ2-1, with TRBD2 identical over 9 bases. J gave up 8 bases and V 2 bases, and 13 bases lay outside the gene matches. The CDR3 is 17 residues long. Germline V gene lookup returns CDR1 MGHRA and CDR2 YSYEKL. CDR3 amino acids: CASSQNLGMGLAHEQFF. The CDR3 nucleotides are TGCGCCAGCAGCCAAAATCTCGGGATGGGACTAGCTCATGAGCAGTTCTTC.

The rearrangement links TRBV5-6 to TRBJ2-1; 8 positions match TRBD1. The germline CDR1 and CDR2 sequences are SGHDT and YYEEEE. The junction had 6 bases not matched to a gene; V was cut back by 4 bases and J by 0 bases. The CDR3 is made up of 16 amino acids. The CDR3 bases are TGTGCCAGCAGCCTGCGGACAGGGCACTCCTACAATGAGCAGTTCTTC. Amino acids: CASSLRTGHSYNEQFF.

The J gene is TRBJ1-2, the V gene TRBV6-2 or TRBV6-3; TRBD1 might be the D (6 bases). V shed 0 bases and J shed 7 bases, with 12 bases lying between them. Germline values: CDR1 MNHEY, CDR2 SVGEGT. The CDR3 has 14 amino acids. CDR3 region: CASSYSLGAGGYTF. As DNA, the CDR3 is TGTGCCAGCAGTTACTCGTTGGGGGCCGGTGGCTACACCTTC.

The rearrangement links TRBV4-3 to TRBJ2-3; TRBD2 matches 7 bases. The germline gives CDR1 LGHNA, CDR2 YSLEER. CDR3 length equals 17 residues. V lost 2 bases to trimming and J lost 5 bases; unmatched junction nucleotides: 13. The chain's CDR3 is CASSQLGRGVARDTQYF. The CDR3 coding sequence is TGCGCCAGCAGCCAATTGGGGAGGGGCGTAGCGAGAGATACGCAGTATTTT.

This clone showed up just a few times. This chain joins TRBV5-6 and TRBJ1-2; weak D call: TRBD1 (6 bases). Per the germline V gene, CDR1 is SGHDT and CDR2 is YYEEEE. Trimming took off 0 bases at V and 7 bases at J, with 16 bases between the two ends. The CDR3 extends over 15 amino acids. The CDR3: CASSLGDRDKAGYTF. CDR3 sequence (DNA): TGTGCCAGCAGCTTGGGCGACCGGGACAAGGCTGGCTACACCTTC.

The table lists this clone with a count of one. The chain links TRBV19 to TRBJ2-3; D might be TRBD2 (5 bases). The CDR3 contains 14 residues. Looked up from germline, CDR1 is LNHDA and CDR2 is SQIVND (reference sequence). The V end was cut by 5 bases, the J end by 2 bases, with 11 bases between. DNA of the CDR3: TGTGCCAGTAGTCCGAGGGCCCTCACAGATACGCAGTATTTT. This translates into CASSPRALTDTQYF.

V and J are TRBV5-1 and TRBJ2-6; 7 bases match TRBD2. The trim removed 5 bases at V and 0 bases at J, leaving 2 bases unmatched. CDR1 and CDR2 from the germline V gene are SGHRS and YFSETQ. The CDR3 totals 15 residues. The CDR3 spells CASRPGGSGANVLTF. The CDR3 coding sequence is TGCGCCAGCAGGCCGGGAGGCTCTGGGGCCAACGTCCTGACTTTC.

The chain carries TRBV20-1 and TRBJ2-1, with 10 bases identical to TRBD2. V trimming: 3 bases; J trimming: 8 bases; junction bases outside the gene matches: 10. The V gene's germline CDR1 is DFQATT and CDR2 SNEGSKA (reference sequence). CDR3 length: 15 amino acids. CDR3 amino acids: CSASGPSGSRDEQFF. DNA of the CDR3: TGCAGTGCTAGTGGGCCTAGCGGGAGTCGGGATGAGCAGTTCTTC.

V is TRBV24-1 and J is TRBJ2-1; no clear D gene. Between the trimmed V and J ends, which lost 3 bases and 9 bases, there was a span of 14 bases. CDR1 and CDR2 from the germline V gene are KGHDR and SFDVKD. CDR3 length: 14 amino acids. CDR3 protein: CATSDPLAAGEQFF. The CDR3 DNA reads TGTGCCACCAGTGATCCCTTGGCGGCCGGTGAGCAGTTCTTC.

The chain recombines TRBV30 with TRBJ1-1; 8 positions match TRBD1. The trim removed 5 bases at V and 2 bases at J, leaving 10 bases unmatched. In germline, CDR1 is GTSNPN, CDR2 SVGIG (reference sequence). The CDR3 consists of 15 residues. The DNA of the CDR3 is TGTGCCTGGGGAGCAGGGGGCGGAGGTAACACTGAAGCTTTCTTT. It encodes CAWGAGGGGNTEAFF.

The rearrangement links TRBV11-3 to TRBJ2-5; perhaps TRBD2 as D (6 bases). The germline V gene encodes CDR1 SGHNT and CDR2 YENEEA. V was pared by 5 bases and J by 3 bases, with 10 bases between. The CDR3 sequence is 13 residues long. DNA for the CDR3: TGTGCCAGCAGCCCGGGGACTGAAGAGACCCAGTACTTC. This codes for CASSPGTEETQYF. Using reference TRBV11-3 and TRBJ2-5 for the parts outside the CDR3, the full variable domain is EAGVVQSPRYKIIEKKQPVAFWCNPISGHNTLYWYLQNLGQGPELLIRYENEEAVDDSQLPKDRFSAERLKGVDSTLKIQPAELGDSAVYLCASSPGTEETQYFGPGTRLLVL.

The chain joins TRBV5-8 to TRBJ2-5, with D perhaps matching TRBD2 (5 bases). CDR1 is SGHTS and CDR2 is YDEGEE in the germline V gene. The V end was cut by 4 bases, the J end by 0 bases, with 13 bases between. CDR3 length equals 15 residues. CDR3 DNA sequence: TGTGCCAGCAGCGGTGGTACGGGGTACCAAGAGACCCAGTACTTC. This encodes CASSGGTGYQETQYF. Combining the CDR3 with reference TRBV5-8 and TRBJ2-5 gives the whole variable domain EAGVTQSPTHLIKTRGQQATLRCSPISGHTSVYWYQQALGLGLQFLLWYDEGEERNRGNFPPRFSGRQFPNYSSELNVNALELEDSALYLCASSGGTGYQETQYFGPGTRLLVL.

The CDR3: CASSLSPRNIQYF. CDR3 nucleotide sequence: TGTGCCAGCAGCTTATCCCCCCGAAACATTCAGTACTTC. The J gene is TRBJ2-4, the V gene TRBV11-2; the D is unclear. The V gene's germline CDR1 is SGHAT and CDR2 FQNNGV. V gave up 2 bases and J gave up 6 bases, with 8 bases separating them. There are 13 residues in the CDR3.

V and J are TRBV27 and TRBJ2-3, with D possibly matching TRBD1 (6 bases). V shed 9 bases and J shed 4 bases, with 17 bases lying between them. The CDR3 is 14 residues long. The germline V gene encodes CDR1 MNHEY and CDR2 SMNVEV (reference sequence). The CDR3 bases are TGTGCCAGTTCTAACTGGGGGCGCTCAGATACGCAGTATTTT. Its translation: CASSNWGRSDTQYF.

The rearrangement links TRBV5-1 to TRBJ1-2, with a possible D match to TRBD1 (5 bases). The ends were cut back, 0 bases at V and 4 bases at J, with 13 bases in the middle. This CDR3 has 15 amino acids. Germline values: CDR1 SGHRS, CDR2 YFSETQ. The CDR3 coding sequence is TGCGCCAGCAGCTTGGCCGTCGGGGGGAGCTATGGCTACACCTTC. Protein: CASSLAVGGSYGYTF.

The V and J genes are TRBV29-1 and TRBJ1-1, with D hard to call. V was clipped by 7 bases and J by 0 bases, with 15 bases between them. CDR1 and CDR2 from the germline V gene are SQVTM and ANQGSEA. The CDR3 is 14 residues long. As DNA, the CDR3 is TGCAGCGCGCAGGAGGGATTCATGAACACTGAAGCTTTCTTT. Residues: CSAQEGFMNTEAFF.

The chain has TRBV5-1 and TRBJ1-3, with D maybe TRBD1 (6 bases). CDR3 length equals 14 residues. Germline V gene sequence: CDR1 SGHRS, CDR2 YFSETQ. Deletions cut 5 bases from V and 2 bases from J, with 11 bases between. Here the CDR3 DNA reads TGCGCCAGCAGTTCGACAGGTCCTGGAAACACCATATATTTT. Residues: CASSSTGPGNTIYF.